This T cell receptor beta chain derives from a study of cytomegalovirus exposure and HLA in healthy donors. Study results and caveats: The study designated around 150 TCR beta chains cytomegalovirus-associated.

In the case of this clone: As yet, its antigen is unknown.

The PCR used 60 Vbeta and 13 Jbeta primers. Method: immunoSEQ multiplex PCR; TCRdb's copy keeps in-frame clones and lacks some. The sample records 70,000 or so clones, about four fifths being singletons. The CDR3 is 14 amino acids. Germline assignment: CDR1 LGHNA and CDR2 YNFKEQ. V shed 1 base and J shed 8 bases, with 14 bases lying between them. This receptor was taken from a man aged 18 to 30 in good health and CMV-seropositive. Sequencing was done on a sample of PBMCs. The chain joins TRBV4-2 to TRBJ1-2, with D possibly matching TRBD1 (5 bases). CDR3 DNA: TGTGCCAGCAGCCAAGGATGGCAGGGTCGCGGCTACACCTTC. Amino acid sequence: CASSQGWQGRGYTF.